This T cell receptor beta chain was captured by sequencing in a study of tumor and adjacent non-tumor tissue in lung cancer. Study summary: Each sample yielded a few million productive TCRbeta reads on average.

The library came from three nested PCR rounds adapted from ARM-PCR protocols. Each CDR3 protein is one row after TCRdb ran MiXCR on the multiplex PCR reads. The profile shows 75,000 to 90,000 distinct CDR3 sequences, approximately 73% of them singletons. Germline V gives CDR1 MNHNS, CDR2 SASEGT. The CDR3 consists of 17 residues. In the case of this clonotype: Compared with germline, one end of the junction differs, possibly owing to a read error.

RNA was extracted from bulk tissue without any cell sorting. The normal lung tissue was taken more than 3 cm from the tumor edge. Newly diagnosed lung cancer patients had thoracic surgery in China, August–late 2014, without prior chemotherapy. The receptor was isolated from a woman in her forties or fifties with non-small cell lung cancer. Sample: distant non-tumor lung tissue. V is TRBV6-1 and J is TRBJ1-1; 11 bases map to TRBD1. The chain's CDR3 is CDSSRYPGQGVTSEALF. The CDR3 nucleotides read TGTGACAGCAGTCGTTATCCGGGACAGGGGGTGACGAGTGAAGCTCTCTTT.